The T cell receptor (beta chain) under discussion was sequenced for a study of T cells in tumors and immune-related adverse events. After removal of 10 bases from V and 0 bases from J, the junction contained 3 bases not matched to a gene. Germline V gene sequence: CDR1 WNHNN, CDR2 SYGVQD (reference sequence). This CDR3 has 12 amino acids. The protocol was immunoSEQ multiplex PCR, while the TCRdb copy is restricted to in-frame clones and leaves out a portion. The data hold about 22,000 clones, with 75% to 95% observed a single time. This clonotype was sampled from a female donor with metastatic renal cell carcinoma. The gene calls are TRBV10-1 and TRBJ2-7, with TRBD2 matching over 7 bases. The input for sequencing was lymph node tissue, taken from a patient treated with anti-PD-1 therapy. As DNA, the CDR3 is TGCGCCACGCGGGGGAGCTCCTACGAGCAGTACTTC. Protein product: CATRGSSYEQYF.